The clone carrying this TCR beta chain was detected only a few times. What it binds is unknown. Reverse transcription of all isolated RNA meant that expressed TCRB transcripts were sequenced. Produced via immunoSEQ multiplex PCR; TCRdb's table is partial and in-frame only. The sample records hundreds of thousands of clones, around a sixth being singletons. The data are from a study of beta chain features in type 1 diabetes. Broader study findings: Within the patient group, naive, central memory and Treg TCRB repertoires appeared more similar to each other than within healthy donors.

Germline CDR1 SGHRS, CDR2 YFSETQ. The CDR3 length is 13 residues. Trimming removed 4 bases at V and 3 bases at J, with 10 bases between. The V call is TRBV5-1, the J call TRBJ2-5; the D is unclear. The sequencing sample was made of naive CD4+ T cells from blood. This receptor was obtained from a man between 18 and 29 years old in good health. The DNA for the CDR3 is TGCGCCAGCAGCGTCAGCCGTGAAGAGACCCAGTACTTC. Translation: CASSVSREETQYF.